These T cell receptor beta chains were read from a single sample in a study of response to subunit inactivated influenza vaccine. TCRdb called the RT-PCR reads again in MiXCR, with one record for every CDR3 protein. The data hold just under 550,000 distinct CDR3 sequences, with roughly 25% observed a single time. This same sample was also part of a study on T cells expressing NK-cell markers.

Sequenced material: CD4+ T cells sorted from PBMCs, taken about 12 days after vaccination. Receptor source: a man aged 45-65 years who received an inactivated influenza vaccine. Both conserved end residues are part of each CDR3. D genes are given only for firm matches. The size of a clone is reported for some rows only, either as once, few or many, or as a class for expanded clones.

TRBJ2-7,few,NA,TRBV29-1,TGCAGCGTTGCCTCGTCAGGGTGGGAGCAGTACTTC,CSVASSGWEQYF
TRBJ2-7,NA,TRBD1,TRBV30,TGTGCCTGGAAACTGAAGGGGGCTCAGTACGAGCAGTACTTC,CAWKLKGAQYEQYF
TRBJ1-2,NA,NA,TRBV28,TGTGCCAGCAGTCCCCGACAGAATACTAACTATGGCTACACCTTC,CASSPRQNTNYGYTF
TRBJ2-6,NA,TRBD1,TRBV9,TGTGCCAGCAGCGCAGGGGGCTCCTATTCTGGGGCCAACGTCCTGACTTTC,CASSAGGSYSGANVLTF
TRBJ2-3,NA,TRBD2,TRBV5-1,TGCGCCAGCAGCCTGGGACTAGCGGGGGACGGCACAGATACGCAGTATTTT,CASSLGLAGDGTDTQYF
TRBJ1-2,NA,NA,TRBV20-1,TGCAGTGCTAGAGATCAGGAAAAGTACAGGACCAGGAGGGGCTACACCTTC,CSARDQEKYRTRRGYTF
TRBJ2-1,many,NA,TRBV7-8,TGTGCCAGCAGCTTAAACTTCCATTTCTACAATGAGCAGTTCTTC,CASSLNFHFYNEQFF
TRBJ2-1,few,TRBD1,TRBV12-3/TRBV12-4,TGTGCCAGCAGTTTGGGTCGGACAGGCCGTGGGTTGGAGCAGTTCTTC,CASSLGRTGRGLEQFF
TRBJ2-1,NA,TRBD2,TRBV4-3,TGCGCCAGCAGCCAAGAACTAGCGGAGAACTACAATGAGCAGTTCTTC,CASSQELAENYNEQFF
TRBJ2-4,few,TRBD1,TRBV18,TGTGCCAGCTCACCAGGGACAGCTATAGCCAAAAACATTCAGTACTTC,CASSPGTAIAKNIQYF
TRBJ2-7,NA,NA,TRBV20-1,TGCAGTGCTAGGCCCTTGCGGGACCCCTACGAGCAGTACTTC,CSARPLRDPYEQYF
TRBJ2-2,NA,TRBD1,TRBV7-8,TGTGCCAGCAGCTTAGAGGGCAGGGGGCGATCCGGGGAGCTGTTTTTT,CASSLEGRGRSGELFF
TRBJ2-7,few,TRBD1,TRBV20-1,TGCAGTGCTTCGGACAGGGTTGACTACGAGCAGTACTTC,CSASDRVDYEQYF
TRBJ1-2,NA,NA,TRBV12-3/TRBV12-4,TGTGCCAGCAGCACCACGGGGACGGAGTATGGCTACACCTTC,CASSTTGTEYGYTF
TRBJ2-1,NA,NA,TRBV7-9,TGTGCCAGCAGCACACCTCGCAATGAGCAGTTCTTC,CASSTPRNEQFF
TRBJ2-1,NA,NA,TRBV9,TGTGCCAGCAGCGTAGACCCCGGACCGAACAATGAGCAGTTCTTC,CASSVDPGPNNEQFF
TRBJ1-4,NA,NA,TRBV25-1,TGTGCCAGCAGCGAACCGGGCTTAGAAAAACTGTTTTTT,CASSEPGLEKLFF
TRBJ2-5,NA,NA,TRBV6-2/TRBV6-3,TGTGCCAGCAGTTACTGGAATCGGGTGGAGACCCAGTACTTC,CASSYWNRVETQYF
TRBJ1-6,few,TRBD1,TRBV30,TGTGCCTGGACCCTCGGGACAGCAAATTCACCCCTCCACTTT,CAWTLGTANSPLHF
TRBJ2-1,few,TRBD1,TRBV12-3/TRBV12-4,TGTGCCAGCAGACACGTGGACAGGGGCCTCAGACGTCCTCGCTACAATGAGCAGTTCTTC,CASRHVDRGLRRPRYNEQFF
TRBJ2-5,NA,TRBD2,TRBV10-3,TGTGCCATCAGTGACCCGGGGGCGGGAGGCCTACAAGAGACCCAGTACTTC,CAISDPGAGGLQETQYF
TRBJ2-1,few,NA,TRBV7-2,TGTGCCAGCCGGAAACAGGGAAGTTTAAATGAGCAGTTCTTC,CASRKQGSLNEQFF
TRBJ1-2,many,NA,TRBV12-3/TRBV12-4,TGTGCCAGCAGTCGTTTCTTATATGGCTACACCTTC,CASSRFLYGYTF
TRBJ1-4,few,TRBD1,TRBV6-1,TGTGCCAGCAGTCCCCCGGGACAGCAAAATGAAAAACTGTTTTTT,CASSPPGQQNEKLFF
TRBJ1-1,NA,NA,TRBV10-3,TGTGCCATCAGTGACCGGACACTGAACACTGAAGCTTTCTTT,CAISDRTLNTEAFF
TRBJ2-5,NA,TRBD1,TRBV5-1,TGCGCCAGCAGCTGGGGACAGGGGAGTAAAGAGACCCAGTACTTC,CASSWGQGSKETQYF
TRBJ2-1,NA,NA,TRBV6-5,TGTGCCAGCAGTTACGGCAGGGTTTCCTACAATGAGCAGTTCTTC,CASSYGRVSYNEQFF
TRBJ2-1,few,TRBD2,TRBV6-1,TGTGCCAGCAGCGGGGGGGACAACTACAATGAGCAGTTCTTC,CASSGGDNYNEQFF
TRBJ2-2,NA,TRBD1,TRBV24-1,TGTGCCACCAGTGATCTGGGGACAGGGAGGACCGGGGAGCTGTTTTTT,CATSDLGTGRTGELFF
TRBJ2-7,few,NA,TRBV4-1,TGCGCCAGCAGCCACGGCGAGGGGGTTCTCTACGAGCAGTACTTC,CASSHGEGVLYEQYF
TRBJ2-3,NA,NA,TRBV11-3,TGTGCCAGCGGGGTATCTAGCACAGATACGCAGTATTTT,CASGVSSTDTQYF
TRBJ2-3,many,NA,TRBV7-2,TGTGCCAGCACTCTCGGGCCCCGCCAGGATACGCAGTATTTT,CASTLGPRQDTQYF
TRBJ2-1,few,NA,TRBV7-2,TGTGCCAGCAGCTTAATGGGACTCTCACATTACAATGAGCAGTTCTTC,CASSLMGLSHYNEQFF
TRBJ1-5,few,NA,TRBV29-1,TGCAGCGTTAGTCAGGGAAAGGGTCAGCCCCAGCATTTT,CSVSQGKGQPQHF
TRBJ2-5,few,NA,TRBV6-1,TGTGCCAGCGAGGGGGGGGGAGGTCGAGAGACCCAGTACTTC,CASEGGGGRETQYF
TRBJ1-5,NA,NA,TRBV15,TGTGCCACCAGCCGGAGAGATAGCAATCAGCCCCAGCATTTT,CATSRRDSNQPQHF
TRBJ2-1,few,TRBD1,TRBV5-5,TGTGCCAGCAGCGACCAGGGGGCACCCTACAATGAGCAGTTCTTC,CASSDQGAPYNEQFF
TRBJ2-7,many,NA,TRBV5-1,TGCGCCAGCAGCTTGGATTCAGGTCGGTACGAGCAGTACTTC,CASSLDSGRYEQYF